One and the same sample provided the 27 T cell receptor beta chains below, sequenced in a study of CD4 T cells in relation to SARS-CoV-2 and coronaviruses. CD4+ T cells from unexposed donors were obtained before the COVID-19 pandemic (2011-2018). Assay: immunoSEQ multiplex PCR; the TCRdb copy retains only in-frame clones and omits some. The sample holds around 65,000 clones, around 87% seen once. Sequences were obtained from memory CD4+ T cells from PBMCs. Receptor source: a human donor in good health.

V gene TRBV28 combines with J gene TRBJ1-4, with D possibly TRBD1 on 5 matching bases. The CDR3 extends over 13 amino acids. Germline loops: CDR1 MDHEN, CDR2 SYDVKM. The ends were cut back, 3 bases at V and 14 bases at J, with 16 bases in the middle. The CDR3 sequence is CASSFGDTGTLFF. The CDR3 DNA follows: TGTGCCAGCAGTTTCGGTGACACCGGGACGCTGTTTTTT.

The V gene is TRBV5-5, the J gene TRBJ2-5; D assignment may be TRBD1 or TRBD2 (6 bases each). The CDR3 is 14 residues long. The V end was cut by 4 bases, the J end by 8 bases, with 18 bases between. Germline V CDR1 and CDR2: SGHKS, YYEKEE (reference sequence). The CDR3 DNA reads TGTGCCAGCAGCCCCTACGTAGGGGGAGGTACCCAGTACTTC. It encodes CASSPYVGGGTQYF.

This chain uses TRBV4-3 with TRBJ2-5; D not resolved. V was trimmed by 1 base and J by 5 bases, leaving 20 bases between them. There are 17 residues in the CDR3. The germline V gene has CDR1 LGHNA and CDR2 YSLEER. CDR3 in DNA: TGCGCCAGCAGCCAAGGGGCTGGGGTAGGTGGGTGGGAGACCCAGTACTTC. Residues: CASSQGAGVGGWETQYF.

CDR3: CASSRDIPPSSYNEQFF. The CDR3 nucleotides read TGTGCCAGCAGCCGCGATATACCCCCAAGCTCCTACAATGAGCAGTTCTTC. The J gene is TRBJ2-1, the V gene TRBV7-2; D ambiguous. This CDR3 comprises 17 residues. Between the trimmed V and J ends, which lost 5 bases and 0 bases, there was a span of 17 bases. Germline V CDR1 and CDR2: SGHTA, FQGNSA.

The genes are TRBV27 and TRBJ1-2; possibly TRBD1 for D (6 bases). Germline V gene data show CDR1 as MNHEY and CDR2 as SMNVEV (reference sequence). Trimming stripped 8 bases from V and 1 base from J, with 17 bases between. This CDR3 contains 15 residues. The CDR3 spells CASGKLDSLNYGYTF. For the CDR3, the DNA is TGTGCCAGCGGGAAACTGGACAGCCTTAACTATGGCTACACCTTC.

Regarding this clone: A read error may account for a junction end that differs from germline. DNA of the CDR3: TGTGCCAGCAGGATGGGGTTCGGACAGGGAAGGGGATTT. Translated: CASRMGFGQGRGF. The V and J genes are TRBV28 and TRBJ1-1; 8 positions agree with TRBD1. CDR3 length: 13 amino acids. The germline CDR1 and CDR2 sequences are MDHEN and SYDVKM.

V is TRBV5-4 and J is TRBJ2-2; D not resolved. Germline CDR1 is SGHNT and CDR2 is YYREEE (reference sequence). Trimming stripped 4 bases from V and 4 bases from J, with 8 bases between. The CDR3 loop spans 13 amino acids. The CDR3 DNA follows: TGTGCCAGCAGCCTGAATCCCACCGGGGAGCTGTTTTTT. It is translated as CASSLNPTGELFF.

This chain uses TRBV2 with TRBJ1-1; D unresolved. The V and J ends lost 7 bases and 0 bases respectively, with 12 bases between them. The CDR3 runs 14 residues. Germline values: CDR1 SNHLY, CDR2 FYNNEI. The CDR3 DNA sequence: TGTGCCAGCACCAAGGAGACAATGAACACTGAAGCTTTCTTT. This gives the protein CASTKETMNTEAFF.

This rearrangement joins TRBV9 to TRBJ1-2, with D hard to call. The germline gives CDR1 SGDLS, CDR2 YYNGEE. Trimming removed 1 base from V and 1 base from J, with 11 bases in between. The CDR3 is 15 residues long. This chain's CDR3 is CASSVSLKSNYGYTF. DNA of the CDR3: TGTGCCAGCAGCGTAAGCTTAAAGAGTAACTATGGCTACACCTTC.

The chain has TRBV21-1 and TRBJ2-3; TRBD1, the D gene given by the table, was not confirmed from the DNA. TRBV21-1 is labeled a pseudogene. There are 12 residues in the CDR3. This CDR3 is CARVGHTDTQYF. CDR3 coding DNA: TGTGCCAGGGTGGGGCACACAGATACGCAGTATTTT.

The gene calls are TRBV24-1 and TRBJ1-4; the D is unclear. The V and J ends lost 3 bases and 5 bases respectively, with 9 bases between them. The CDR3 runs 14 residues. Per germline, CDR1 KGHDR and CDR2 SFDVKD. As DNA, the CDR3 is TGTGCCACCAGTGATCCCACAGAGAATGAAAAACTGTTTTTT. Its translation is CATSDPTENEKLFF.

The rearrangement joins TRBV14 to TRBJ2-5; 8 positions match TRBD2. The CDR3 sequence is 14 residues long. Germline lookup yields CDR1 SGHDN and CDR2 FVKESK. V lost 7 bases and J lost 5; bases outside the gene matches: 9. CDR3 in amino acids: CASTLSGTGETQYF. DNA for the CDR3: TGTGCCAGCACCCTTAGCGGGACCGGGGAGACCCAGTACTTC. The variable domain in full, completed from reference TRBV14 and TRBJ2-5, reads EAGVTQFPSHSVIEKGQTVTLRCDPISGHDNLYWYRRVMGKEIKFLLHFVKESKQDESGMPNNRFLAERTGGTYSTLKVQPAELEDSGVYFCASTLSGTGETQYFGPGTRLLVL.

The rearrangement joins TRBV7-2 to TRBJ1-4, with D perhaps TRBD1 (6 bases). Germline-derived CDR1 and CDR2 are SGHTA and FQGNSA. V was trimmed by 5 bases and J by 7 bases, leaving 23 bases between them. There are 17 residues in the CDR3. CDR3 amino acids: CASSPKAHTGLSEKLFF. DNA of the CDR3: TGTGCCAGCAGCCCGAAGGCCCACACAGGGTTGAGTGAAAAACTGTTTTTT.

The chain employs TRBV5-1 and TRBJ2-7; TRBD1 matches 8 bases. The CDR3 sequence is 13 residues long. Germline CDR1 is SGHRS and CDR2 is YFSETQ. The V gene end was trimmed by 4 bases and the J gene end by 6 bases; junction bases not matched to a gene: 6. The CDR3 loop reads CASSPDRATEQYF. As DNA, the CDR3 is TGCGCCAGCAGCCCGGACAGGGCAACCGAGCAGTACTTC.

J is TRBJ2-1 and V is TRBV11-2; TRBD1 agrees at 8 bases. V trimming: 3 bases; J trimming: 1 base; junction bases outside the gene matches: 8. This CDR3 region has 17 residues. Germline V lookup: CDR1 SGHAT, CDR2 FQNNGV. CDR3 nucleotide sequence: TGTGCCAGCAGCTTGGGCAGGACAGGGCCATCCTACAATGAGCAGTTCTTC. It is translated as CASSLGRTGPSYNEQFF.

The chain combines TRBV7-8 with TRBJ2-7; 12 nucleotides align to TRBD2. Germline V gene lookup returns CDR1 SGHVS and CDR2 FQNEAQ. Trimming cost V 5 bases and J 1 base; bases outside gene matches: 6. This CDR3 region has 16 residues. CDR3 DNA sequence: TGTGCCAGCAGCCGGACTAGCGGGAACCCTTCCTACGAGCAGTACTTC. Amino acid sequence: CASSRTSGNPSYEQYF.

This clone was recorded once. J is TRBJ1-5 and V is TRBV30; perhaps TRBD1 as D (6 bases). This CDR3 has 16 amino acids. The V end was cut by 2 bases, the J end by 5 bases, with 19 bases between. Germline CDR1 is GTSNPN and CDR2 is SVGIG (reference sequence). The CDR3 DNA follows: TGTGCCTGGAGTTGGGGGGGGCCGGAATTGGATCAGCCCCAGCATTTT. Translating gives CAWSWGGPELDQPQHF.

The chain has TRBV7-2 and TRBJ1-6, with D perhaps matching TRBD1 (5 bases). The CDR3 has 12 amino acids. Trimming removed 5 bases at V and 13 bases at J, with 12 bases between. Germline assignment: CDR1 SGHTA and CDR2 FQGNSA. Written as DNA, the CDR3 is TGTGCCAGCAGCCTCGACCGGGGGCCCCTCCACTTT. Translating gives CASSLDRGPLHF.

This chain connects TRBV7-8 to TRBJ2-1; D is ambiguous. In germline, CDR1 is SGHVS, CDR2 FQNEAQ. The CDR3 totals 14 residues. V lost 5 bases to trimming and J lost 2 bases, with 10 bases between them. The CDR3 loop is CASSTQGTYNEQFF. In DNA form, the CDR3 reads TGTGCCAGCAGCACTCAAGGGACCTACAATGAGCAGTTCTTC.

The rearrangement joins TRBV28 to TRBJ1-5, with TRBD1 matching 7 bases. The trim removed 7 bases at V and 11 bases at J, leaving 11 bases unmatched. Germline values: CDR1 MDHEN, CDR2 SYDVKM. This CDR3 is 13 amino acids long. CDR3: CASILRQGGSQHF. CDR3 nucleotides: TGTGCCAGCATCCTTAGACAGGGCGGGTCCCAGCATTTT.

The chain joins TRBV6-5 to TRBJ1-2; no definite D call. Germline CDR1 MNHEY, CDR2 SVGAGI. The CDR3 has 12 residues. V was shortened by 4 bases and J by 2 bases, with 5 bases between the two germline ends. CDR3 DNA sequence: TGTGCCAGCAGTTCCGGGAACTATGGCTACACCTTC. This codes for CASSSGNYGYTF.

The chain employs TRBV4-1 and TRBJ2-2; 13 bases map to TRBD2. V was pared by 5 bases and J by 5 bases, with 5 bases of the junction left unmatched. Per germline, CDR1 MGHRA and CDR2 YSYEKL. The CDR3 spans 16 residues. The CDR3 DNA is TGCGCCAGCAGCTACGGACTAGCGGGAGAGACCGGGGAGCTGTTTTTT. It is translated as CASSYGLAGETGELFF.

V is TRBV19 and J is TRBJ2-4, with 10 nucleotides matching TRBD2. Trimming cost V 5 bases and J 5 bases; bases outside gene matches: 12. Germline V gene data show CDR1 as LNHDA and CDR2 as SQIVND (reference sequence). The CDR3 has 17 residues. DNA for the CDR3: TGTGCCAGTAGTTGGGGGGCTAGCGGGAGTTCCCAAAACATTCAGTACTTC. Protein product: CASSWGASGSSQNIQYF. Variable domain in full (rest from reference TRBV19 and TRBJ2-4): DGGITQSPKYLFRKEGQNVTLSCEQNLNHDAMYWYRQDPGQGLRLIYYSQIVNDFQKGDIAEGYSVSREKKESFPLTVTSAQKNPTAFYLCASSWGASGSSQNIQYFGAGTRLSVL.

The chain's CDR3 is CASSIRDSTTYEQYF. The DNA for the CDR3 is TGTGCCAGCAGCATCCGGGACTCGACAACCTACGAGCAGTACTTC. The V gene is TRBV5-4, the J gene TRBJ2-7; D may be TRBD2 (6 bases). The CDR3 sequence is 15 residues long. CDR1 and CDR2 from the germline V gene are SGHNT and YYREEE (reference sequence). The V and J ends lost 4 bases and 2 bases respectively, with 16 bases between them. Full variable domain (missing parts from reference TRBV5-4 and TRBJ2-7): ETGVTQSPTHLIKTRGQQVTLRCSSQSGHNTVSWYQQALGQGPQFIFQYYREEENGRGNFPPRFSGLQFPNYSSELNVNALELDDSALYLCASSIRDSTTYEQYFGPGTRLTVT.

This chain connects TRBV7-3 to TRBJ2-3; D is unresolved. CDR3 length: 13 amino acids. V dropped 5 bases and J dropped 4 bases, with 10 bases sitting between them. CDR1 SGHTA and CDR2 FQGTGA come from the germline V gene. The CDR3 is CASSARTADTQYF. In DNA form, the CDR3 reads TGTGCCAGCAGCGCAAGGACGGCAGATACGCAGTATTTT.

V and J are TRBV15 and TRBJ2-1; D is possibly TRBD2 (7 bases). The CDR3 has 14 residues. Germline CDR1 reads LNHNV; CDR2 reads YYDKDF (reference sequence). Trimming stripped 4 bases from V and 4 bases from J, with 11 bases between. CDR3 bases: TGTGCCACCAGCATAGGGGGGGCGTACAATGAGCAGTTCTTC. This translates into CATSIGGAYNEQFF.

V and J are TRBV6-2 or TRBV6-3 and TRBJ1-6; D remains unclear. V was clipped by 2 bases and J by 5 bases, with 16 bases between them. The CDR3 has 17 residues. The germline gives CDR1 MNHEY, CDR2 SVGEGT. The CDR3 DNA reads as TGTGCCAGCAGTTACGGTTCCCCGAGAGGCCATAATTCACCCCTCCACTTT. Encoded protein: CASSYGSPRGHNSPLHF.